What follows describes a single T cell receptor beta chain. This sample stems from a study of T-cell memory formation after mild COVID-19. Trimming took off 2 bases at V and 4 bases at J, with 20 bases between the two ends. This CDR3 has 16 residues. Germline V gene sequence: CDR1 DFQATT, CDR2 SNEGSKA (reference sequence). TCRdb re-called the 5' RACE reads through MiXCR, storing one row per CDR3 protein. The sample consists of 450,000 to 700,000 distinct CDR3 sequences, about 20% of them appearing once. The specimen sequenced was PBMCs or a T cell subset sorted from them (not recorded which). The V gene is TRBV20-1, the J gene TRBJ2-5, with D perhaps being TRBD1 or TRBD2 (6 bases each). The sequence derives from an adult woman who had mild COVID-19 (a few samples of this study predate the infection). Cell type and time point are not known. CDR3 coding DNA: TGCAGTGCTAGAAATATATTCTTGGGGGGCAGAGAGACCCAGTACTTC. Protein: CSARNIFLGGRETQYF.